The T cell receptor (beta chain) under discussion was sequenced for a study of tumor-infiltrating lymphocytes in localized non-small cell lung cancer. About the research overall: Resected tumor was paired with non-adjacent uninvolved lung from the same patient. Study-level points and caveats: Only some patients had TCR sequencing, depending on available tissue. TCRbeta sequencing showed higher T cell infiltration in tumors than uninvolved lung.

Using immunoSEQ multiplex PCR, the repertoire was profiled, and TCRdb retains in-frame clones only, with some absent. The repertoire holds over 10,000 clones, with more than 65% as singletons. Concerning this clone: The antigen remains undetermined.

The V end was cut by 5 bases, the J end by 2 bases, with 15 bases between. The CDR3 is 15 residues long. Germline V lookup: CDR1 SGHTA, CDR2 FQGNSA. The specimen sequenced was lung tumor tissue. This TCR derives from a human donor with non-small cell lung cancer. The V gene is TRBV7-2, the J gene TRBJ1-1; TRBD1 might be the D (6 bases). CDR3 bases: TGTGCCAGCAGCCTCGGGGGGACACCTAACACTGAAGCTTTCTTT. It specifies CASSLGGTPNTEAFF.